This is a list of T cell receptor beta chains from one sample in a study of cytomegalovirus exposure and HLA in healthy donors. Repertoires were generated with immunoSEQ multiplex PCR, while TCRdb's copy carries only in-frame clones and drops some. This repertoire shows about 170,000 clones, 80% to 85% found once; its top ten account for over 2%. The sample comprised PBMCs. Receptors were obtained from a male donor in good health and CMV-seronegative. Both conserved end residues are part of each CDR3. Fields, in order: clone size, V gene, J gene, D gene, CDR3 DNA, CDR3 protein. A D gene is named only where the DNA matches it firmly. The listing skips clone size in some rows; elsewhere it reads once, few, many or a size class.

clone_size: .; v_call: TRBV7-2; j_call: TRBJ2-5; d_call: TRBD2; cdr3_nt: TGTGCCAGCAGCTCGGGACTAGCGGGGGTTCAGACCCAGTACTTC; cdr3_aa: CASSSGLAGVQTQYF
clone_size: .; v_call: TRBV30; j_call: TRBJ2-3; d_call: TRBD2; cdr3_nt: TGTGCCTGGAGGGCACTAGCGGTTCTCACAGATACGCAGTATTTT; cdr3_aa: CAWRALAVLTDTQYF
clone_size: .; v_call: TRBV7-7; j_call: TRBJ2-5; d_call: TRBD2; cdr3_nt: TGTGCTAGCAGCTTAGGGCTAGCGGGGGGGCAAGAGACCCAGTACTTC; cdr3_aa: CASSLGLAGGQETQYF
clone_size: .; v_call: TRBV6-6; j_call: TRBJ1-3; d_call: .; cdr3_nt: TGTGCCAGCAGTTACTCGACGGGGGTTGGAAACACCATATATTTT; cdr3_aa: CASSYSTGVGNTIYF
clone_size: .; v_call: TRBV7-2; j_call: TRBJ2-6; d_call: .; cdr3_nt: TGTGCCAGCAGCGGCGTGGTATGGGAGAGGGCTGGGGCCAACGTCCTGACTTTC; cdr3_aa: CASSGVVWERAGANVLTF
clone_size: .; v_call: TRBV9; j_call: TRBJ1-2; d_call: TRBD1; cdr3_nt: TGTGCCAGCAGCGTTTCCGACAGGGTGGATGGCTACACCTTC; cdr3_aa: CASSVSDRVDGYTF
clone_size: .; v_call: TRBV5-1; j_call: TRBJ1-2; d_call: .; cdr3_nt: TGCGCCAGCAGCGGATGGGCGGGGGATGGCTACACCTTC; cdr3_aa: CASSGWAGDGYTF
clone_size: .; v_call: TRBV7-9; j_call: TRBJ1-4; d_call: .; cdr3_nt: TGTGCCAGCAGCATCCGGGATAATGAAAAACTGTTTTTT; cdr3_aa: CASSIRDNEKLFF
clone_size: .; v_call: TRBV18; j_call: TRBJ1-1; d_call: .; cdr3_nt: TGTGCCAGCTCACTCGGGGGGACACAGGCTAACACTGAAGCTTTCTTT; cdr3_aa: CASSLGGTQANTEAFF
clone_size: .; v_call: TRBV2; j_call: TRBJ2-7; d_call: .; cdr3_nt: TGTGCCAGCAGTCCCCGGGGGTACGAGCAGTACTTC; cdr3_aa: CASSPRGYEQYF
clone_size: .; v_call: TRBV4-3; j_call: TRBJ1-4; d_call: TRBD1; cdr3_nt: TGCGCCAGCAGCCAAGAGGGGGGACAGGTCGTGAATGAAAAACTGTTTTTT; cdr3_aa: CASSQEGGQVVNEKLFF
clone_size: .; v_call: TRBV5-1; j_call: TRBJ2-1; d_call: TRBD1; cdr3_nt: TGCGCCAGCAGCTTGGGCAGGGGGCCTCCTAATGAGCAGTTCTTC; cdr3_aa: CASSLGRGPPNEQFF
clone_size: few; v_call: TRBV7-9; j_call: TRBJ1-2; d_call: .; cdr3_nt: TGTGCCAGCAACCGGGATAGGTTTCAGCTCACCTTC; cdr3_aa: CASNRDRFQLTF
clone_size: .; v_call: TRBV6-1; j_call: TRBJ1-1; d_call: TRBD1; cdr3_nt: TGTGCCAGCAGTGGCCCGGGACAGGGGGATTTTGGAGCTTTCTTT; cdr3_aa: CASSGPGQGDFGAFF
clone_size: .; v_call: TRBV19; j_call: TRBJ1-2; d_call: .; cdr3_nt: TGTGCCAGTAGTCCAACGTACCTCCAGGGATTTAACTATGGCTACACCTTC; cdr3_aa: CASSPTYLQGFNYGYTF
clone_size: .; v_call: TRBV18; j_call: TRBJ2-5; d_call: .; cdr3_nt: TGTGCCAGCTCACCACGGAGGGCTACAGAGACCCAGTACTTC; cdr3_aa: CASSPRRATETQYF
clone_size: few; v_call: TRBV19; j_call: TRBJ2-2; d_call: TRBD2; cdr3_nt: TGTGCCAGTAGTACAGCTAGCGGGGGGGCCGGGGAGCTGTTTTTT; cdr3_aa: CASSTASGGAGELFF
clone_size: .; v_call: TRBV2; j_call: TRBJ1-1; d_call: .; cdr3_nt: TGTGCCAGCCCTAGGGGGTACACTGAAGCTTTCTTT; cdr3_aa: CASPRGYTEAFF
clone_size: .; v_call: TRBV9; j_call: TRBJ2-2; d_call: TRBD1; cdr3_nt: TGTGCCAGCAGCGAACAGGGGGAGACCGGGGAGCTGTTTTTT; cdr3_aa: CASSEQGETGELFF
clone_size: .; v_call: TRBV11-2; j_call: TRBJ1-4; d_call: .; cdr3_nt: TGTGCCAGCAGCTTAAATGGCGAAAAACTGTTTTTT; cdr3_aa: CASSLNGEKLFF